This entry lists 32 T cell receptor beta chains sequenced from one sample in a study of beta chain features in type 1 diabetes. General study findings and limits: For Type 1 diabetes patients, all four CD4+ subsets carried TCRB CDR3s that were moderately but significantly shorter.

For these receptors, no antigen is known. Expressed TCRB transcripts were sequenced, since all the RNA that had been isolated was reverse transcribed. The table came from immunoSEQ multiplex PCR; TCRdb's copy has only in-frame clones and leaves some out. The sample has about 150,000 clones; 8.5% to 10% are singletons. The sequenced material came from central memory CD4+ T cells from blood. The receptors here all came from a woman in her 30s with type 1 diabetes.

The chain has TRBV4-3 and TRBJ1-3; D call uncertain. Germline CDR1 LGHNA, CDR2 YSLEER. Trimming left V 2 bases short and J 0 bases short, with 11 bases between. The CDR3 totals 16 residues. In DNA form, the CDR3 reads TGCGCCAGCAGCCAACAAACGGTTTTCTCTGGAAACACCATATATTTT. As protein: CASSQQTVFSGNTIYF.

This clone has more than one count but fewer than ten. CDR3 bases: TGCAGCGCCACTAACGTCCCGGGACAGGGATACACCGGGGAGCTGTTTTTT. Translation: CSATNVPGQGYTGELFF. The chain is built from TRBV29-1 and TRBJ2-2; TRBD1 matches at 9 bases. The junction had 15 bases not matched to a gene; V was cut back by 7 bases and J by 3 bases. The CDR3 covers 17 residues. Germline CDR1 SQVTM, CDR2 ANQGSEA.

This chain links TRBV29-1 with TRBJ1-1; the D gene is possibly TRBD1 (5 bases). The CDR3 spans 12 residues. The germline gives CDR1 SQVTM, CDR2 ANQGSEA. V shed 7 bases and J shed 0 bases, with 9 bases lying between them. The DNA for the CDR3 is TGCAGCGCCAGGGTAATGAACACTGAAGCTTTCTTT. Amino acid sequence: CSARVMNTEAFF.

The rearrangement uses TRBV7-3 and TRBJ2-1, with 8 nucleotides matching TRBD2. The V and J ends lost 4 bases and 7 bases, in that order; junction bases with no gene match: 9. This CDR3 has 15 residues. Germline V CDR1 and CDR2: SGHTA, FQGTGA. The CDR3 nucleotides are TGTGCCAGCAGCTCAGTAGCGGGACGTAGGAATGAGCAGTTCTTC. Translating it yields CASSSVAGRRNEQFF.

V usage is TRBV7-2 and J usage is TRBJ1-2; no reliable D call. V was trimmed by 5 bases and J by 7 bases, leaving 17 bases between them. The CDR3 sequence is 14 residues long. Germline values: CDR1 SGHTA, CDR2 FQGNSA. The chain's CDR3 is CASSPETDPSGYTF. The CDR3 DNA reads TGTGCCAGCAGCCCGGAGACTGACCCTAGTGGCTACACCTTC.

The chain joins TRBV5-1 to TRBJ2-5; D unclear. The CDR3 is made up of 14 amino acids. V was pared by 2 bases and J by 2 bases, with 10 bases between. CDR1 and CDR2 (germline): SGHRS, YFSETQ. The CDR3: CASSLNVLQETQYF. The CDR3 DNA reads TGCGCCAGCAGCTTAAACGTACTACAAGAGACCCAGTACTTC.

The V call is TRBV5-1, the J call TRBJ1-5; weak D call: TRBD1 (5 bases). The V and J ends lost 0 bases and 1 base respectively, with 5 bases between them. Germline V CDR1 and CDR2: SGHRS, YFSETQ. The CDR3 spans 14 residues. The CDR3 sequence: CASSLEGSNQPQHF. The DNA of the CDR3 is TGCGCCAGCAGCTTGGAGGGGAGCAATCAGCCCCAGCATTTT. Using reference TRBV5-1 and TRBJ1-5 for the parts outside the CDR3, the full variable domain is KAGVTQTPRYLIKTRGQQVTLSCSPISGHRSVSWYQQTPGQGLQFLFEYFSETQRNKGNFPGRFSGRQFSNSRSEMNVSTLELGDSALYLCASSLEGSNQPQHFGDGTRLSIL.

V gene TRBV4-2 combines with J gene TRBJ2-7, with 8 bases aligning to TRBD1. Germline values: CDR1 LGHNA, CDR2 YNFKEQ. The CDR3 is 15 residues long. V trimming: 4 bases; J trimming: 1 base; junction bases outside the gene matches: 6. The CDR3 coding sequence is TGTGCCAGCAGCCTTGACAGGGGCCATTCCTACGAGCAGTACTTC. This translates into CASSLDRGHSYEQYF.

This chain joins TRBV28 and TRBJ2-7; 9 nucleotides match TRBD2. The CDR3 has 15 residues. CDR1 and CDR2 (germline): MDHEN, SYDVKM. V was pared by 5 bases and J by 2 bases, with 7 bases of the junction left unmatched. The DNA for the CDR3 is TGTGCCAGCAGTCGACATAGCGGGAGCGCCTACGAGCAGTACTTC. It encodes CASSRHSGSAYEQYF.

This clone was recorded a few times. One end of the junction is discordant with germline, which a read error may explain. This rearrangement joins TRBV4-1 to TRBJ1-1; TRBD1 might be the D (5 bases). This CDR3 contains 14 residues. In germline, CDR1 is MGHRA, CDR2 YSYEKL. The CDR3 is CASSQAGPGTEAFF. The CDR3 DNA reads TGTGCCAGCAGCCAAGCAGGGCCTGGCACTGAAGCTTTCTTT.

This clone was seen more than once but under ten times. The chain is built from TRBV5-1 and TRBJ1-5; 8 bases map to TRBD1. Trimming removed 4 bases from V and 7 bases from J; junction bases left unmatched: 4. This CDR3 has 13 amino acids. Germline CDR1 and CDR2: SGHRS and YFSETQ. The CDR3, as DNA: TGCGCCAGCAGCACACAGGGGGACCAGCCCCAGCATTTT. Protein product: CASSTQGDQPQHF.

The rearrangement links TRBV7-3 to TRBJ2-1, with 9 bases matching TRBD1. Germline V gives CDR1 SGHTA, CDR2 FQGTGA. Trimming at V came to 5 bases and at J to 7 bases, leaving 3 bases not matched to a gene. The CDR3 length is 13 residues. CDR3 DNA: TGTGCCAGCAGCCTGGACAGGGGAAATGAGCAGTTCTTC. This translates into CASSLDRGNEQFF.

V is TRBV30 and J is TRBJ1-1; D not certain. The V end was cut by 0 bases, the J end by 0 bases, with 11 bases between. The germline CDR1 and CDR2 sequences are GTSNPN and SVGIG (reference sequence). There are 15 residues in the CDR3. CDR3 DNA sequence: TGTGCCTGGAGTGTACGCGGCTCCATGAACACTGAAGCTTTCTTT. Protein sequence: CAWSVRGSMNTEAFF.

At least ten counts were recorded for this clone. This CDR3 is CSGTGQSYEQYF. The DNA of the CDR3 is TGCAGCGGGACGGGACAGTCCTACGAGCAGTACTTC. V usage is TRBV29-1 and J usage is TRBJ2-7, with 7 nucleotides matching TRBD1. The CDR3 sequence is 12 residues long. Germline-derived CDR1 and CDR2 are SQVTM and ANQGSEA. The V gene end was trimmed by 7 bases and the J gene end by 1 base; junction bases not matched to a gene: 4.

The table lists this clone with a few counts. The chain joins TRBV2 to TRBJ2-1; 8 positions agree with TRBD1. The CDR3 spans 13 residues. Trimming removed 7 bases from V and 9 bases from J; junction bases left unmatched: 8. The germline V gene encodes CDR1 SNHLY and CDR2 FYNNEI. The CDR3 bases are TGTGCCAGCAACAACGACAGGGGAGGTGAGCAGTTCTTC. This codes for CASNNDRGGEQFF.

This clone was detected a few times. V and J are TRBV7-2 and TRBJ1-3, with D unclear. Germline CDR1 and CDR2: SGHTA and FQGNSA. Deletions cut 3 bases from V and 4 bases from J, with 13 bases between. The CDR3 sequence is 15 residues long. The CDR3 bases are TGTGCCAGCAGCTTTTTTGTCTCGGGAGGAAACACCATATATTTT. It specifies CASSFFVSGGNTIYF. The full variable domain, with the rest looked up from reference TRBV7-2 and TRBJ1-3, is GAGVSQSPSNKVTEKGKDVELRCDPISGHTALYWYRQSLGQGLEFLIYFQGNSAPDKSGLPSDRFSAERTGGSVSTLTIQRTQQEDSAVYLCASSFFVSGGNTIYFGEGSWLTVV.

In this sample, this clone turned up a few times. The chain links TRBV29-1 to TRBJ2-1, with 7 bases fitting TRBD1. Per germline, CDR1 SQVTM and CDR2 ANQGSEA. V was pared by 1 base and J by 4 bases, with 16 bases of the junction left unmatched. The CDR3 has 18 amino acids. In DNA, the CDR3 is TGCAGCGTTGAAGGCGCCGGACAGGCGAAGTTTAGTTACAATGAGCAGTTCTTC. This encodes CSVEGAGQAKFSYNEQFF.

V is TRBV7-3 and J is TRBJ2-1; D is possibly TRBD1 (6 bases). Germline V gene sequence: CDR1 SGHTA, CDR2 FQGTGA. Trimming stripped 5 bases from V and 3 bases from J, with 17 bases between. The CDR3 length is 16 residues. CDR3 loop: CASSQTTGGIYNEQFF. The CDR3 nucleotides are TGTGCCAGCAGCCAAACGACAGGCGGCATCTACAATGAGCAGTTCTTC.

Here the CDR3 reads CATSRPQGSVYEQYF. The CDR3 bases are TGTGCCACCAGCAGACCCCAGGGGTCGGTCTACGAGCAGTACTTC. This chain joins TRBV15 and TRBJ2-7, with D maybe TRBD1 (6 bases). Trimming removed 2 bases at V and 3 bases at J, with 14 bases between. The germline V gene has CDR1 LNHNV and CDR2 YYDKDF (reference sequence). The CDR3 is 15 amino acids.

There are a few counts of this clone. V gene TRBV27 combines with J gene TRBJ2-3; D remains ambiguous. V was cut by 2 bases and J by 0 bases, with 9 bases left in between. Germline V gene sequence: CDR1 MNHEY, CDR2 SMNVEV (reference sequence). The CDR3 is 15 amino acids. The CDR3 sequence: CASSLRYTSTDTQYF. The CDR3 DNA sequence: TGTGCCAGCAGTTTACGGTATACTAGCACAGATACGCAGTATTTT.

The chain employs TRBV5-1 and TRBJ2-1, with 12 nucleotides matching TRBD2. The V and J ends lost 0 bases and 8 bases, in that order; junction bases with no gene match: 9. Germline V CDR1 and CDR2: SGHRS, YFSETQ. The CDR3 runs to 17 residues. CDR3: CASSLGVLAGGSHEQFF. The CDR3 region has the DNA TGCGCCAGCAGCTTGGGCGTCCTAGCGGGAGGGTCTCATGAGCAGTTCTTC.

This clone has more than one count but fewer than ten. The chain uses TRBV5-1 and TRBJ1-1; a weak D match, TRBD1 (5 bases). There are 15 residues in the CDR3. Trimming removed 5 bases at V and 1 base at J, with 15 bases between. The germline V gene has CDR1 SGHRS and CDR2 YFSETQ. CDR3 residues: CASRVEGHSNTEAFF. CDR3 coding DNA: TGCGCCAGCAGGGTTGAAGGACATTCGAACACTGAAGCTTTCTTT.

This clone occurred a few times. The chain is built from TRBV7-3 and TRBJ2-1, with 9 bases that match TRBD1. Germline V lookup: CDR1 SGHTA, CDR2 FQGTGA. The CDR3 is 14 amino acids. With V trimmed by 5 bases and J by 10 bases, 9 bases remained unmatched. In nucleotides, the CDR3 is TGTGCCAGCAGCCGGGGACAGGGAGTAAGGGAGCAGTTCTTC. Protein product: CASSRGQGVREQFF.

The rearrangement uses TRBV30 and TRBJ2-6, with a possible D match to TRBD1 (5 bases). V shed 2 bases and J shed 2 bases, with 13 bases lying between them. The CDR3 is 16 residues long. The germline V gene has CDR1 GTSNPN and CDR2 SVGIG (reference sequence). In nucleotides, the CDR3 is TGTGCCTGGAGTATAGGCAGGGTGGCTGGGGCCAACGTCCTGACTTTC. Its translation is CAWSIGRVAGANVLTF.

Written as DNA, the CDR3 is TGTGCCAGCAGGATCGTGGCGGGACCGAACACTGAAGCTTTCTTT. It codes for CASRIVAGPNTEAFF. The chain recombines TRBV7-9 with TRBJ1-1, with a tentative D call TRBD1 (5 bases). CDR1 is SEHNR, CDR2 FQNEAQ, per germline (reference sequence). V was trimmed by 6 bases and J by 1 base, leaving 15 bases between them. This CDR3 spans 15 amino acids.

This clone was observed a few times. The CDR3 nucleotides read TGTGCCTGGGCCGGGACAGGGGGCAATCAGCCCCAGCATTTT. It translates to CAWAGTGGNQPQHF. This chain uses TRBV30 with TRBJ1-5; 10 nucleotides align to TRBD1. The junction had 3 bases not matched to a gene; V was cut back by 5 bases and J by 2 bases. This CDR3 spans 14 amino acids. Germline loops: CDR1 GTSNPN, CDR2 SVGIG (reference sequence).

This clone has more than one count but fewer than ten. V and J are TRBV7-2 and TRBJ1-1; no clear D gene. The germline CDR1 and CDR2 sequences are SGHTA and FQGNSA. The CDR3 sequence is 14 residues long. V dropped 3 bases and J dropped 1 base, with 9 bases sitting between them. CDR3 sequence reads: CASSFRPGNTEAFF. The CDR3 coding sequence is TGTGCCAGCAGCTTTCGTCCAGGGAACACTGAAGCTTTCTTT.

This chain joins TRBV6-6 and TRBJ2-1, with TRBD2 as a possible D gene (5 bases). V was pared by 6 bases and J by 9 bases, with 15 bases between. The CDR3 consists of 13 residues. Per germline, CDR1 MNHNY and CDR2 SVGAGI (reference sequence). CDR3 nucleotide sequence: TGTGCCAGCAGCCGGATTGGGGAGAGTGAGCAGTTCTTC. It specifies CASSRIGESEQFF.

The chain employs TRBV5-6 and TRBJ2-3, with TRBD2 matching 7 bases. CDR1 SGHDT and CDR2 YYEEEE come from the germline V gene. The CDR3 loop spans 16 amino acids. V lost 1 base, J lost 4 bases, and 9 bases stayed unmatched. The CDR3 region is CASSLFGGSVADTQYF. CDR3 DNA: TGTGCCAGCAGCTTGTTTGGCGGGAGTGTCGCAGATACGCAGTATTTT.

This clone showed up just a few times. This rearrangement joins TRBV6-5 to TRBJ1-1; D gene uncertain. V lost 4 bases and J 2 bases, leaving 8 bases between the germline ends. Germline loops: CDR1 MNHEY, CDR2 SVGAGI. The CDR3 contains 13 residues. CDR3: CASSLQLNTEAFF. CDR3 bases: TGTGCCAGCAGTTTGCAACTAAACACTGAAGCTTTCTTT.

This CDR3 reads CASSLVRGQADTQYF. The DNA for the CDR3 is TGTGCCAGCAGCTTAGTCAGGGGGCAGGCAGATACGCAGTATTTT. The chain combines TRBV11-2 with TRBJ2-3, with 8 nucleotides matching TRBD1. This CDR3 has 15 residues. The germline CDR1 and CDR2 sequences are SGHAT and FQNNGV. V was clipped by 1 base and J by 4 bases; unmatched bases: 4.

The V and J genes are TRBV7-9 and TRBJ1-1; D call uncertain. CDR3 size: 14 residues. V was trimmed by 5 bases and J by 5 bases, leaving 15 bases between them. Looked up from germline, CDR1 is SEHNR and CDR2 is FQNEAQ (reference sequence). In DNA form, the CDR3 reads TGTGCCAGCAGCAAGGAACACTTGGAGACTGAAGCTTTCTTT. This codes for CASSKEHLETEAFF.